This T cell receptor (beta chain) originates from a study of T-cell memory formation after mild COVID-19. This clonotype came up once. What it recognizes is unknown. With 3 bases removed from V and 4 bases from J, the gap between germline ends came to 12 bases. Germline CDR1 SEHNR, CDR2 FQNEAQ (reference sequence). The CDR3 has 14 amino acids. Findings of the study overall: Within pre-infection memory, some responding clones were found, suggesting cross-reactive memory joined.

In TCRdb, the 5' RACE reads were re-called with MiXCR into one record per CDR3 protein. This sample has 400,000 to 500,000 distinct CDR3 sequences, with 20% found just once. The TCR sequence derives from an adult woman who had mild COVID-19 (a few samples of this study predate the infection). Cell type and time point are not known. The chain recombines TRBV7-9 with TRBJ1-2; TRBD1 might be the D (5 bases). Input material: PBMCs or a T cell subset sorted from them (not recorded which). This CDR3 reads CASSFLGETYGYTF. The CDR3 DNA follows: TGTGCCAGCAGCTTTCTAGGGGAAACCTATGGCTACACCTTC.